One sample yielded the 20 T cell receptor beta chains listed below, sequenced in a study of blood T cell repertoires in COVID-19. Libraries were prepared by immunoSEQ multiplex PCR; TCRdb keeps only in-frame clonotypes and omits some of them. Of about 92,000 clones in the sample, over 60% were seen once. Source material: peripheral blood. The receptors shown here come from a man in his fifties who had recovered from COVID-19.

The genes are TRBV28 and TRBJ2-6; no definite D call. The CDR3 spans 16 residues. The V gene's germline CDR1 is MDHEN and CDR2 SYDVKM. V lost 5 bases, J lost 5 bases, and 16 bases lay in between. Written as DNA, the CDR3 is TGTGCCAGCAGTCCTCAGTTCGGCGGCAGGGCCAACGTCCTGACTTTC. It translates to CASSPQFGGRANVLTF.

V is TRBV6-4 and J is TRBJ2-6, with D unresolved. Looked up from germline, CDR1 is MRHNA and CDR2 is SNTAGT. The length of the CDR3 is 16 residues. Trimming took 0 bases from V and 0 from J, leaving 6 bases between them. CDR3 amino acids: CASSDSSGSGANVLTF. CDR3 bases: TGTGCCAGCAGTGACTCTTCCGGCTCTGGGGCCAACGTCCTGACTTTC.

Details on this clone: This same CDR3 is encoded by further DNA sequences in the sample. The V and J genes are TRBV7-9 and TRBJ2-7; TRBD2 matches 9 bases. The germline CDR1 and CDR2 sequences are SEHNR and FQNEAQ (reference sequence). The trim removed 5 bases at V and 3 bases at J, leaving 8 bases unmatched. The length of the CDR3 is 15 residues. CDR3 region: CASSPQGLALYEQYF. The CDR3 nucleotides read TGTGCCAGCAGCCCTCAGGGACTAGCCCTCTACGAGCAGTACTTC.

This chain joins TRBV12-3 or TRBV12-4 and TRBJ1-2; 9 nucleotides align to TRBD1. The CDR3 covers 13 residues. V dropped 5 bases and J dropped 8; count of bases not matched to a gene: 6. The chain's CDR3 is CASSPTGGYGYTF. The CDR3 nucleotides are TGTGCCAGCAGTCCAACAGGGGGCTACGGCTACACCTTC.

V usage is TRBV7-6 and J usage is TRBJ2-2; a possible D gene is TRBD2 (6 bases). Germline CDR1 reads SGHVS; CDR2 reads FNYEAQ. The ends were cut back, 2 bases at V and 5 bases at J, with 15 bases in the middle. The CDR3 consists of 16 residues. The CDR3 region is CASSLTAISGTGELFF. DNA for the CDR3: TGTGCCAGCAGCTTAACCGCCATCAGCGGGACCGGGGAGCTGTTTTTT.

The V call is TRBV25-1, the J call TRBJ1-3; 7 nucleotides agree with TRBD1. Germline-derived CDR1 and CDR2 are MGHDK and SYGVNS. The V gene end was trimmed by 4 bases and the J gene end by 2 bases; junction bases not matched to a gene: 8. The CDR3 consists of 16 residues. The CDR3 sequence: CASSVWRGGTGNTIYF. The CDR3 coding sequence is TGTGCCAGCAGTGTTTGGCGAGGGGGCACTGGAAACACCATATATTTT.

This clone was seen a few times. This chain joins TRBV3-1 (or the pseudogene TRBV3-2) and TRBJ1-5; the D is unclear. The CDR3 is made up of 13 amino acids. The germline gives CDR1 LGHDT, CDR2 YNNKEL (reference sequence). Trimming took 4 bases from V and 9 from J, leaving 13 bases between them. CDR3 loop: CASSPGLGLPQHF. The CDR3 DNA reads as TGTGCCAGCAGCCCCGGCCTGGGCCTGCCCCAGCATTTT.

V is TRBV6-2 or TRBV6-3 and J is TRBJ2-2; 7 bases line up with TRBD2. This CDR3 is built from 15 residues. V gave up 1 base and J gave up 7 bases; unmatched junction bases: 6. Germline CDR1 is MNHEY and CDR2 is SVGEGT. Written as DNA, the CDR3 is TGTGCCAGCAGTTACTGGGCAAAGCGGGACGGGGAGCTGTTTTTT. This sequence encodes CASSYWAKRDGELFF.

The chain couples TRBV12-5 to TRBJ1-2; TRBD1 aligns across 7 bases. The CDR3 loop spans 14 amino acids. After removal of 7 bases from V and 3 bases from J, the junction contained 8 bases not matched to a gene. Germline CDR1 is LGHNT and CDR2 is FRNRAP. The CDR3, as DNA: TGTGCTAGTGCCAACCTAGGGGGCTACTATGGCTACACCTTC. It yields the protein CASANLGGYYGYTF.

The J gene is TRBJ2-2, the V gene TRBV5-1; 8 bases line up with TRBD1. Trimming removed 2 bases from V and 3 bases from J; junction bases left unmatched: 3. CDR3 length: 15 residues. Germline CDR1 is SGHRS and CDR2 is YFSETQ. CDR3 protein: CASSFGQGDTGELFF. Here the CDR3 DNA reads TGCGCCAGCAGCTTCGGACAGGGTGACACCGGGGAGCTGTTTTTT.

The gene calls are TRBV6-5 and TRBJ1-4, with 10 bases aligning to TRBD1. The ends lost 6 bases at V and 6 bases at J; junction bases unmatched: 7. Germline lookup yields CDR1 MNHEY and CDR2 SVGAGI. CDR3 length: 15 residues. The CDR3 protein is CASRTGGIGDEKLFF. The CDR3 DNA reads TGTGCCAGCAGGACAGGGGGCATAGGAGATGAAAAACTGTTTTTT.

This chain links TRBV9 with TRBJ2-3, with D unclear. Germline V gene data show CDR1 as SGDLS and CDR2 as YYNGEE. The CDR3 spans 14 residues. V shed 3 bases and J shed 3 bases, with 11 bases lying between them. The CDR3 region has the DNA TGTGCCAGCAGCGCGCAATTAGTGACAGATACGCAGTATTTT. It codes for CASSAQLVTDTQYF.

The chain is built from TRBV6-5 and TRBJ2-5; D remains unclear. Trimming cost V 7 bases and J 1 base, with 10 bases left between them. This CDR3 region has 13 residues. CDR1 and CDR2 from the germline V gene are MNHEY and SVGAGI. DNA for the CDR3: TGTGCCAGCAACTTGCAGGCCCAAGAGACCCAGTACTTC. The encoded protein is CASNLQAQETQYF.

The V and J genes are TRBV5-1 and TRBJ2-7; TRBD2 matches 8 bases. Looked up from germline, CDR1 is SGHRS and CDR2 is YFSETQ. The junction had 7 bases not matched to a gene; V was cut back by 0 bases and J by 5 bases. The CDR3 loop spans 15 amino acids. CDR3 sequence: CASSLEAERGHEQYF. The CDR3 DNA reads TGCGCCAGCAGCTTGGAAGCGGAGCGGGGGCACGAGCAGTACTTC.

The chain is built from TRBV6-6 and TRBJ1-2, with a possible D match to TRBD1 (5 bases). Germline CDR1 is MNHNY and CDR2 is SVGAGI (reference sequence). The CDR3 is 13 amino acids. V was pared by 2 bases and J by 4 bases, with 8 bases between. The CDR3 DNA sequence: TGTGCCAGCAGTTACGGGGGGGGCTATGGCTACACCTTC. Translating it yields CASSYGGGYGYTF.

J is TRBJ2-3 and V is TRBV5-1; 9 positions match TRBD2. V lost 4 bases to trimming and J lost 2 bases; unmatched junction nucleotides: 11. In germline, CDR1 is SGHRS, CDR2 YFSETQ. The CDR3 consists of 17 residues. CDR3 coding DNA: TGCGCCAGCAGCACCGCTAGCGGGGTAGGGGTCACAGATACGCAGTATTTT. Amino acids: CASSTASGVGVTDTQYF.

The V gene is TRBV3-1 (or the pseudogene TRBV3-2), the J gene TRBJ2-3; 7 nucleotides match TRBD1. Germline trimming cut 4 bases from V and 3 bases from J; bases unmatched to any gene: 10. The CDR3 is made up of 16 amino acids. Germline lookup yields CDR1 LGHDT and CDR2 YNNKEL (reference sequence). CDR3 amino acids: CASSLRQGSVTDTQYF. In DNA, the CDR3 is TGTGCCAGCAGCCTGAGACAGGGAAGTGTTACAGATACGCAGTATTTT.

The chain joins TRBV2 to TRBJ2-2, with D perhaps matching TRBD2 (6 bases). The CDR3 spans 15 residues. The V gene's germline CDR1 is SNHLY and CDR2 FYNNEI. Deletions cut 6 bases from V and 2 bases from J, with 13 bases between. Written as DNA, the CDR3 is TGTGCCAGCAGGGACCTAGCGAGTAACACCGGGGAGCTGTTTTTT. As protein: CASRDLASNTGELFF.

The V and J genes are TRBV5-5 and TRBJ2-2, with 7 bases fitting TRBD1. Losses at the gene ends were 5 bases for V and 4 bases for J; bases not matched to a gene: 8. The CDR3 consists of 15 residues. CDR1 is SGHKS, CDR2 YYEKEE, per germline (reference sequence). The CDR3 loop reads CASRWDRGGTGELFF. As DNA, the CDR3 is TGTGCCAGCAGATGGGACAGAGGGGGCACCGGGGAGCTGTTTTTT.

The chain recombines TRBV10-3 with TRBJ2-7, with 7 nucleotides matching TRBD1. In germline, CDR1 is ENHRY, CDR2 SYGVKD. J was trimmed by 3 bases and V by 0 bases; bases with no gene match: 17. CDR3 length equals 19 residues. CDR3 nucleotides: TGTGCCATCAGTGAGTCTAGGGCGGTAGGATACAGGGGAGTCTACGAGCAGTACTTC. Translation gives CAISESRAVGYRGVYEQYF.